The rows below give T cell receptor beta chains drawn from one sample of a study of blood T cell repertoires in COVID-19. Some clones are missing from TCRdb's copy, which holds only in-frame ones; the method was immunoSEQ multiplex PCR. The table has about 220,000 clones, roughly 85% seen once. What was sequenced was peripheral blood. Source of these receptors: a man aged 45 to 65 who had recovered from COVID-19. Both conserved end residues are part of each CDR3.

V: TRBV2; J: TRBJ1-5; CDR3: CASSVLGQEISPQHF
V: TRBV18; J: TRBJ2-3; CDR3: CASSPLLMFTDTQYF
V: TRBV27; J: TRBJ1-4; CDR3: CASSLSQGANEKLFF
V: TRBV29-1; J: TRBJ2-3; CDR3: CSAEGGPLNTQYF
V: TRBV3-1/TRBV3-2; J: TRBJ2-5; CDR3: CASSPRLFQETQYF
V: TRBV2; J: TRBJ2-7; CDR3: CASSEEHLSGSSYEQYF
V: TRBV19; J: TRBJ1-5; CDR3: CASSMPDRGKDQPQHF
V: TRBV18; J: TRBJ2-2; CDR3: CASSPTRPGELFF
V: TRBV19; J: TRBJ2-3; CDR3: CASSIGGGSTQYF
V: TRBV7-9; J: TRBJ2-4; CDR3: CASSATGIQYF
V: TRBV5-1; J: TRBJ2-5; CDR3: CASSLGGTGTQTQYF
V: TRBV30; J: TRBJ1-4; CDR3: CAWRRGAGGRLFF
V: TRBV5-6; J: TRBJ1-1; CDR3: CASSPGPTGPNTEAFF
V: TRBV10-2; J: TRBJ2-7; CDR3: CASSVSDSGFYEQYF
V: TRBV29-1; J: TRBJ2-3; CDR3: CSVARGGSRDTQYF
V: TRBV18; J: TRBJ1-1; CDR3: CASSPERANSEAFF
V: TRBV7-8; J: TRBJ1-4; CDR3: CASSLWRGLATNEKLFF
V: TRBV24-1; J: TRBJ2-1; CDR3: CATSDDRGRNNEQFF
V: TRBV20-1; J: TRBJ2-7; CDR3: CSASTMAVKSSSYEQYF
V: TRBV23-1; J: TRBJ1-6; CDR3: CASSQSTHITSPLHF
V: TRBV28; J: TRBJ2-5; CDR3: CASSLATGLTGQETQYF
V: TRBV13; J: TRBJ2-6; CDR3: CASRRTGTGANVLTF
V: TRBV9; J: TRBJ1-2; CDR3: CASTLGGDYGYTF
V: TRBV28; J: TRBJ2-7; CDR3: CASSLYGTGSGEQYF
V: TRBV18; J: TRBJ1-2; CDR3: CASSPSRQGVRDGYTF
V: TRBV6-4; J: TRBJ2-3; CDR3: CASSDSVDTQYF
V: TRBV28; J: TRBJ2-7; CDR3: CASSLEQGRYEQYF
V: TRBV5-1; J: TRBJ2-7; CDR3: CASSPGFPSGIAYEQYF
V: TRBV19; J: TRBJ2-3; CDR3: CASSIRTGTSTDTQYF
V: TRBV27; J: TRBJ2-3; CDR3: CASRRRQGVTDTQYF
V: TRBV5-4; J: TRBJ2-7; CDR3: CASRPGWSSREQYF
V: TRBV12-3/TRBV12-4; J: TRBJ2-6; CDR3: CASSGSGANVLTF
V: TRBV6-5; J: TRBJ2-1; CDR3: CASRTWGQGENEQFF
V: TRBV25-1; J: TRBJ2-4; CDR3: CASSVHIQYF
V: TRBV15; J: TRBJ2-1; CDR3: CATSSRDLAVHEQFF
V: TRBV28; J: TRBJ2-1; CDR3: CASSLKGLAGASYNEQFF
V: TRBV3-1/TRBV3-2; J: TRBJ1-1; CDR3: CASSQVLGSSGAFF
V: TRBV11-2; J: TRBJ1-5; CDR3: CASSLAGNQPQHF
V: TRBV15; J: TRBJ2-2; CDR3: CATSRAQGAIGTGELFF
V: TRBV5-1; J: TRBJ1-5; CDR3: CASSPGQEGQPQHF
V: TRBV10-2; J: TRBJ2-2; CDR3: CASSERDRTNTGELFF
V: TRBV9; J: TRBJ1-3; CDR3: CASSDHRRNTIYF
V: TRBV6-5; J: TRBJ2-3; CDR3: CATSRLGGDTLRQYF
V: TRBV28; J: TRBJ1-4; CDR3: CASSGRGTGGLDEKLFF
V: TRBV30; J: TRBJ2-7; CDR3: CAWSVRAGAEQYF